This record covers a single TCR beta chain. This specimen comes from a study of T cell changes during pregnancy in multiple sclerosis. Clones were sequenced by immunoSEQ multiplex PCR, and TCRdb holds only the in-frame ones, with some missing. The table lists approximately 60,000 clones, approximately 90% of them singletons. The CDR3 is 15 residues long. V lost 0 bases to trimming and J lost 5 bases; unmatched junction nucleotides: 7. Germline loops: CDR1 MNHEY, CDR2 SVGAGI. The source was peripheral blood, collected after pregnancy. The chain carries TRBV6-5 and TRBJ2-7, with 7 bases lining up with TRBD2. The sequence was obtained from a female donor in good health, enrolled as a control in a pregnancy study. The CDR3, as DNA: TGTGCCAGCAGTTACTCCCTAGCGGAGCGTCACGAGCAGTACTTC. Translated, it gives CASSYSLAERHEQYF.